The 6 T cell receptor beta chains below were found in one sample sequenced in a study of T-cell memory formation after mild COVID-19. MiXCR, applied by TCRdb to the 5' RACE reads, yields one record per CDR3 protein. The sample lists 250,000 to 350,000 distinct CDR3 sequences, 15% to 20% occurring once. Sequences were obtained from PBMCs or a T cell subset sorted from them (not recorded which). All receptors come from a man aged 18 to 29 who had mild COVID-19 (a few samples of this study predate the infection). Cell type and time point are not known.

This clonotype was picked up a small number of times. CDR3 region: CAISALGTASNEQYV. For the CDR3, the DNA is TGTGCCATCAGCGCCCTCGGGACGGCGTCAAACGAGCAGTACGTC. This chain connects TRBV10-3 to TRBJ2-7, with D perhaps being TRBD1 or TRBD2 (5 bases each). V was trimmed by 6 bases and J by 5 bases, leaving 20 bases between them. Germline loops: CDR1 ENHRY, CDR2 SYGVKD. This CDR3 region has 15 residues.

CDR3 sequence: CASSPAVFSGNTIYF. The CDR3 DNA sequence: TGTGCCAGCAGCCCAGCGGTGTTCTCTGGAAACACCATATATTTT. The chain employs TRBV7-9 and TRBJ1-3, with D uncertain. Germline V gene data show CDR1 as SEHNR and CDR2 as FQNEAQ (reference sequence). The CDR3 sequence is 15 residues long. V was clipped by 5 bases and J by 0 bases, with 11 bases between them.

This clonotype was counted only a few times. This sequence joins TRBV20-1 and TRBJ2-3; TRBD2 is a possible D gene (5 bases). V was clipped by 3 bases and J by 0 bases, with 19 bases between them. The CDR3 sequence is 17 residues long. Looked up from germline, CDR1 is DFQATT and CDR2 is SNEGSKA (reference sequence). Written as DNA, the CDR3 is TGCAGTGCTAGTTGGCTAGCAGTAAGGTCTAGCACAGATACGCAGTATTTT. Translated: CSASWLAVRSSTDTQYF.

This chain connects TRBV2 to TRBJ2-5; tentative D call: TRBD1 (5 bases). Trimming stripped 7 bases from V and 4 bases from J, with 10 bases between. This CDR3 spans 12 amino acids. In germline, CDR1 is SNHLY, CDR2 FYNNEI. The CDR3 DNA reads TGTGCCAGCACCACAACAGGAGAGACCCAGTACTTC. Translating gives CASTTTGETQYF.

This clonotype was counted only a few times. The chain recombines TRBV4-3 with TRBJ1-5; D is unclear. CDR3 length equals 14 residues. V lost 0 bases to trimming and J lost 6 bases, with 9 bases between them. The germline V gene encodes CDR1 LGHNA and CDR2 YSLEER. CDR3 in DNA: TGCGCCAGCAGCCAAGATCTTTATGGTCAGCCCCAGCATTTT. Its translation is CASSQDLYGQPQHF.

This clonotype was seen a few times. The CDR3 protein is CASRPEGRRWTQYF. In DNA, the CDR3 is TGTGCCAGCAGGCCAGAGGGCCGTCGTTGGACCCAGTACTTC. The rearrangement uses TRBV6-5 and TRBJ2-5, with D tentatively TRBD2 (5 bases). Germline CDR1 is MNHEY and CDR2 is SVGAGI. The CDR3 extends over 14 amino acids. Trimming removed 6 bases at V and 7 bases at J, with 18 bases between.